This paragraph covers one TCR beta chain sequence. Its target is not known. Preparation of the TCRbeta library used unique molecular identifiers. TCRdb fed the PCR reads into MiXCR, producing one record per CDR3 protein. The profile covers hundreds of thousands of distinct CDR3 sequences, with under 30% appearing a single time and 2% to 3% taken by the ten largest. This sample was taken from a study of T-cell reconstitution after alpha-beta-depleted transplantation in children. Whole-study results and caveats: Newly produced T cells mostly accounted for T-cell counts and diversity one year post-transplant.

V lost 0 bases and J lost 4, with 15 bases in between. Germline loops: CDR1 KGHDR, CDR2 SFDVKD. The CDR3 is 16 residues long. This receptor was taken from a girl aged 2-10 years with Fanconi anemia, due to receive a stem cell transplant. The chain employs TRBV24-1 and TRBJ2-7, with D possibly TRBD2 on 6 matching bases. This sample comprised PBMCs, obtained before TCRalphabeta/CD19-depleted stem cell transplant. The CDR3, as DNA: TGTGCCACCAGTGATTTGGGACTGGCGGGATTATACGAGCAGTACTTC. This encodes CATSDLGLAGLYEQYF.